The present T cell receptor (beta chain) was sequenced within a study of blood T cells in healthy people across ages (dated by TCRdb to between 2015 and 2016). Turning to the overall study: In model experiments, roughly one uniquely barcoded TCR beta cDNA molecule per two T cells was captured by template switching. To track age-related changes in TCR beta repertoire diversity, the study relied on deep sequencing normalized with unique cDNA molecular identifiers. Four age groups were formed from the donors: young (average approximately 15 years), middle-aged (around 39), aged (over 55) and long-lived (82). To avoid experimental bias, donors of different ages were spread randomly across the sequencing lanes. Two additional independent replicas of 1 million unique cDNA reads from the same blood draw were analyzed for two donors (one aged 18 to 30 and one aged 80 or older).

Beyond this particular receptor, the publication reports: Since profiling was done on bulk unsorted PBMCs, naive and antigen-experienced compartments could not be conclusively compared. There was a strong correlation between observed TCR beta diversity and the percentage of naive T cells measured by flow cytometry. Donor CMV infection status was unknown, potentially confounding age-related changes in expanded clonotypes. The long-lived group showed more naive CD4+ T cells, fewer expanded clones and increased TCR diversity than the aged group, suggesting age selection. Estimates of total diversity based on one million sequenced T cells were regarded as lower bounds and as underestimates. As age increased, observed TCR beta diversity per million T cells dropped in a roughly linear way, and a significant reduction was already evident by age 40.

Looking up the germline V gene yields CDR1 SGHAT and CDR2 FQNNGV. The CDR3 covers 16 residues, taking in both the cysteine and the phenylalanine. The only DNA kept is the CDR3, 48 bases in frame from the first base. From V the trimming removes 1 base and from J it removes 9 bases, while the gene matches leave 7 bases of the junction unaccounted for. Libraries were constructed by 5' RACE. TCRdb names Illumina HiSeq 2500 as the instrument used. A second PCR of roughly 7 to 11 cycles was performed with a sample-barcoded 5' primer and a J-beta primer mix. A unique molecular identifier was introduced onto each TCR beta cDNA molecule by a template-switch 5' adaptor carrying 12 random nucleotides. Each sample yielded at least 3 million CDR3-containing paired-end reads. All of the RNA was converted into first-strand cDNA using the Mint cDNA synthesis kit, with a TRBC-specific oligonucleotide serving as the primer. Following uracil-DNA glycosylase treatment, all cDNA underwent a first 18-cycle PCR with the universal primers M1SS and BC2_uni_R. In the paper's pipeline: For normalization, 1 million high-quality reads, each with a distinct molecular identifier, were randomly selected from each sample. Reads sharing molecular identifiers were discarded rather than binned into consensus sequences. MiTCR, with a Q25 quality threshold and the strictest error-elimination algorithm, was used for CDR3 identification, clonotype clustering and error correction. A nonparametric unseen species model with Euler transformation was used to estimate a lower bound on total TCR beta diversity. TCRdb itself trimmed the public reads at Q25 with fastp, ran MiXCR and retained productive beta chains. Rows with a matching CDR3 protein are joined into one entry that keeps the most common DNA and genes. TCRdb's processing, not the authors', yielded these V and J calls. This sample is represented by 1,500,000 or so distinct CDR3 sequences; 59% of them were singletons. About 6.7% of the sample belongs to the ten largest clones.

Donors were about 36 systemically healthy Caucasian individuals from Russia aged about 6 to 100 years. Ten milliliters of peripheral blood were drawn from each donor into EDTA-treated Vacutainer tubes. Ficoll-Paque density-gradient centrifugation was used to isolate PBMCs, with at least 6.5 million obtained per sample. Trizol reagent was used to extract total RNA from PBMCs, with at least 5 micrograms per sample. For every donor, flow cytometry on a PBMC aliquot measured the percentage of naive CD45RAhigh/CD27high T cells. On this clonotype: Its binding antigen is unknown. Base qualities were left out, and no much larger clone turns up one base away.

Sample: blood. The sequence derives from a man between 18 and 29 years old in good health. The rearrangement joined TRBV11-2 to TRBJ2-1; TRBD2 lines up with 12 middle nucleotides. The CDR3 region: CASSLVPSGGAGEQFF. The DNA sequence is as follows: TGTGCCAGCAGCTTAGTGCCTAGCGGGGGGGCAGGTGAGCAGTTCTTC.